The 20 T cell receptor beta chains presented below share a single source sample, sequenced in a study of T cell clonality in common variable immunodeficiency. Clones were read by immunoSEQ multiplex PCR, and TCRdb kept only the in-frame ones, dropping some. The sample is made up of roughly 52,000 clones, none counted only once. Sequenced sample: peripheral blood mononuclear cells. Every receptor here comes from a person aged 18 to 70 in good health.

In this sample, this clone turned up many times. The read ends 3 residues shy of where the CDR3 ends; the end is completed using the germline J gene. This sequence joins TRBV20-1 and TRBJ1-4; D possibly corresponds to TRBD1 (5 bases). CDR1 is DFQATT, CDR2 SNEGSKA, per germline (reference sequence). This CDR3 is built from 15 residues. With 0 bases removed from V and 8 bases from J, the gap between germline ends came to 16 bases. The CDR3 sequence: CSARDSQGVSEKLFF. The CDR3 DNA, read in part, is TGCAGTGCTAGAGATAGCCAAGGGGTGTCCGAAAAA.

This clone occurred many times. The missing CDR3 end, 3 residues past where the read stops, is filled in from the germline J gene. This rearrangement joins TRBV29-1 to TRBJ2-7, with D possibly TRBD2 on 6 matching bases. CDR1 is SQVTM, CDR2 ANQGSEA, per germline. V was clipped by 4 bases and J by 3 bases, with 25 bases between them. CDR3 length equals 17 residues. CDR3 DNA, as far as it was read: TGCAGCGTTGTTCTTTTTAGGGTGCGGGGCCTCCTCTACGAG. Protein: CSVVLFRVRGLLYE. Given in full, the CDR3 is CSVVLFRVRGLLYEQYF.

This clone was counted only a few times. Coverage ceases 3 residues before the CDR3 finishes, and the germline J gene fills in the end. This rearrangement joins TRBV19 to TRBJ2-3; D is perhaps TRBD1 (6 bases). The V gene's germline CDR1 is LNHDA and CDR2 SQIVND (reference sequence). CDR3 length: 15 residues. Partial CDR3 DNA: TGTGCCAGTAGTTCAGGTCGGACAGATAATCAGCCG. Translation gives CASSSGRTDNQP. The full CDR3 sequence reads CASSSGRTDNQPQYF.

This clone showed up many times. The read comes to an end 3 residues before the CDR3 does, leaving the germline J gene to fill in the end. The V and J genes are TRBV19 and TRBJ2-7; 9 positions agree with TRBD1. Germline V CDR1 and CDR2: LNHDA, SQIVND (reference sequence). V shed 5 bases and J 1 base; nucleotides not matched to a gene: 6. The CDR3 runs to 15 residues. The DNA read from the CDR3 is TGTGCCAGTAGTGCGTCCGGGACAGGGTCCTACGAG. This sequence encodes CASSASGTGSYE. The entire CDR3 sequence reads CASSASGTGSYEQYF.

Only a few counts were recorded for this clone. The CDR3 goes on 3 residues after the read ends, and that part is filled in from the germline J gene. The V and J genes are TRBV6-1 and TRBJ2-3, with D hard to call. Germline V CDR1 and CDR2: MNHNS, SASEGT. The CDR3 length is 14 residues. The DNA read from the CDR3 is TGTGCCAGCAGTGAGGCGTATAGCAATCAGCCG. It translates to CASSEAYSNQP. The whole CDR3 is CASSEAYSNQPQYF.

Remarks on this clone: The sequenced fragment ends 3 residues before the CDR3 boundary, so the rest is inferred from the germline J gene. The rearrangement joins TRBV7-9 to TRBJ1-1, with TRBD1 matching 8 bases. Germline CDR1 SEHNR, CDR2 FQNEAQ (reference sequence). The CDR3 length is 15 residues. The sequenced CDR3 bases are TGTGCCAGCAGCGCGGGACAGGAGTACCAAGAGACA. Translated, it gives CASSAGQEYQET. The whole CDR3 protein is CASSAGQEYQETAFF. Using reference TRBV7-9 and TRBJ1-1 for the parts outside the CDR3, the full variable domain is DTGVSQNPRHKITKRGQNVTFRCDPISEHNRLYWYRQTLGQGPEFLTYFQNEAQLEKSRLLSDRFSAERPKGSFSTLEIQRTEQGDSAMYLCASSAGQEYQETAFFGQGTRLTVV.

This clone was recorded at least ten times. Read data end 3 residues before the CDR3 end; the end is taken from the germline J gene. The chain uses TRBV30 and TRBJ2-7; tentative D call: TRBD2 (5 bases). V lost 3 bases to trimming and J lost 2 bases, with 11 bases between them. Germline CDR1 is GTSNPN and CDR2 is SVGIG (reference sequence). This CDR3 contains 13 residues. The sequenced part of the CDR3 DNA is TGTGCCTGGAGGTCTAGCAGAACCTACGAG. Its translation is CAWRSSRTYE. The entire CDR3 protein is CAWRSSRTYEQYF.

There are many counts of this clone. The DNA read from the CDR3 is TGTGCCAGCGGACAGGGGCAGCGCACAGATACG. Translating it yields CASGQGQRTDT. The full CDR3 protein reads CASGQGQRTDTQYF. V gene TRBV2 combines with J gene TRBJ2-3; 9 nucleotides match TRBD1. The CDR3 is cut off 3 residues early in the read; its end comes from the germline J gene. This CDR3 comprises 14 residues. The J segment lost 1 base and the V segment lost 8 bases, leaving 4 bases of the junction unmatched. Germline CDR1 is SNHLY and CDR2 is FYNNEI.

This clone has a count of ten or more. Germline is not matched at one junction end, which may reflect a read error. The missing CDR3 end, 3 residues past where the read stops, is filled in from the germline J gene. V gene TRBV7-3 combines with J gene TRBJ2-1; D ambiguous. CDR1 is SGHTA, CDR2 FQGTGA, per germline. This CDR3 spans 11 amino acids. The sequenced part of the CDR3 DNA is TGTGCCAGCAGCTCCAACAATGAG. Its protein product is CASSSNNE. The entire CDR3 is CASSSNNEQFF.

This clone was detected many times. The read ends 3 residues early relative to the CDR3; the germline J gene fills the gap. The chain joins TRBV12-3 or TRBV12-4 to TRBJ2-2; 9 nucleotides match TRBD1. The trim removed 3 bases at V and 3 bases at J, leaving 2 bases unmatched. The CDR3 consists of 15 residues. CDR3 DNA, as far as it was read: TGTGCCAGCAGTTTGGGACAGGGTTACACCGGGGAG. Its protein product is CASSLGQGYTGE. The complete CDR3 reads CASSLGQGYTGELFF.

Ten or more counts support this clone. From the germline J gene comes the end of the CDR3, since the read stops 3 residues before it. The V and J genes are TRBV10-3 and TRBJ2-5; 8 positions match TRBD2. The CDR3 is 15 residues long. Germline CDR1 ENHRY, CDR2 SYGVKD. V lost 3 bases and J lost 5; bases outside the gene matches: 8. CDR3: CAISERGGLGETQYF. The part of the CDR3 DNA that was read is TGTGCCATCAGTGAAAGGGGGGGACTAGGGGAGACC.

This clone was observed many times. The CDR3 end is not reached by the read, which stops 3 residues before it; the germline J gene fills it in. This chain links TRBV5-1 with TRBJ1-1; a possible D gene is TRBD1 (5 bases). The CDR3 is 16 residues long. V was pared by 0 bases and J by 5 bases, with 17 bases between. Germline-derived CDR1 and CDR2 are SGHRS and YFSETQ. CDR3 in amino acids: CASSLVGARGGTEAFF. CDR3 bases read: TGCGCCAGCAGCTTGGTCGGGGCACGCGGGGGAACTGAA.

The sample holds many counts of this clone. The CDR3 end falls 3 residues outside the read, so it is completed with the germline J gene. The chain joins TRBV7-6 to TRBJ2-1, with no clear D. V was trimmed by 1 base and J by 5 bases, leaving 6 bases between them. This CDR3 has 13 residues. Germline V gene sequence: CDR1 SGHVS, CDR2 FNYEAQ. The sequenced part of the CDR3 DNA is TGTGCCAGCAGCTTAGGTGTAAACAATGAG. Its translation: CASSLGVNNE. The full CDR3 reads CASSLGVNNEQFF.

This clone was seen ten or more times. The CDR3 is CASSPGTSQETQYF. CDR3 DNA, as far as it was read: TGCGCCAGCAGCCCCGGGACTAGCCAAGAGACC. This chain connects TRBV5-1 to TRBJ2-5; 8 bases are shared with TRBD2. Sequencing ends 3 residues short of the CDR3 end; the germline J gene provides the rest. J was trimmed by 1 base and V by 4 bases; bases with no gene match: 3. The CDR3 runs to 14 residues. Germline V gene lookup returns CDR1 SGHRS and CDR2 YFSETQ.

This clone appeared many times. The read terminates 3 residues ahead of where the CDR3 ends, so the germline J gene completes it. V gene TRBV13 combines with J gene TRBJ1-1, with D perhaps matching TRBD1 (5 bases). CDR1 and CDR2 from the germline V gene are PRHDT and FYEKMQ (reference sequence). V lost 0 bases to trimming and J lost 4 bases, with 9 bases between them. The length of the CDR3 is 14 residues. CDR3 in amino acids: CASSLGQGSTEAFF. Incomplete CDR3 DNA: TGTGCCAGCAGCTTAGGCCAGGGCAGCACTGAA.

This clone was seen many times. The sequenced fragment ends 3 residues before the CDR3 boundary, so the rest is inferred from the germline J gene. The rearrangement joins TRBV2 to TRBJ2-6; TRBD1 aligns across 8 bases. J was trimmed by 3 bases and V by 8 bases; bases with no gene match: 0. The CDR3 is 13 residues long. CDR1 is SNHLY and CDR2 is FYNNEI in the germline V gene. The CDR3 bases that were read are TGTGCCAGCGGGACAGGTGGGGCCAACGTC. It yields the protein CASGTGGANV. The CDR3 reads in full as CASGTGGANVLTF.

A note on this clone: The read gets to within 3 residues of the CDR3 end, and the germline J gene fills in the rest. The V call is TRBV18, the J call TRBJ1-1; weak D call: TRBD1 (6 bases). The CDR3 is 14 residues long. V was pared by 6 bases and J by 1 base, with 12 bases between. The germline V gene has CDR1 KGHSH and CDR2 LQKENI. The CDR3 region is CASSSKGGNTEAFF. The CDR3 bases that were read are TGTGCCAGCTCGTCAAAAGGGGGGAACACTGAA.

This clone was detected a few times. The missing CDR3 end, 3 residues past where the read stops, is filled in from the germline J gene. The chain combines TRBV19 with TRBJ2-3; 7 nucleotides align to TRBD2. This CDR3 comprises 13 residues. Per the germline V gene, CDR1 is LNHDA and CDR2 is SQIVND (reference sequence). The sequenced part of the CDR3 DNA is TGTGCCAGTAGCGAGGGTCGGCGGGAGACG. Translation: CASSEGRRET. The full CDR3 reads CASSEGRRETQYF.

This clone appeared many times. The read ends 3 residues shy of where the CDR3 ends; the end is completed using the germline J gene. Additional DNA sequences in this sample encode the identical CDR3. The chain couples TRBV30 to TRBJ2-3; 9 positions agree with TRBD2. The CDR3 loop spans 14 amino acids. From germline, CDR1 is GTSNPN and CDR2 SVGIG (reference sequence). CDR3 protein: CAWSGGRATSTQYF. CDR3 DNA, as far as it was read: TGTGCCTGGAGTGGCGGGAGGGCTACCTCGACG.

This clone has ten or more counts. The read terminates 3 residues ahead of where the CDR3 ends, so the germline J gene completes it. J is TRBJ2-3 and V is TRBV6-1; 11 nucleotides match TRBD2. Losses at the gene ends were 3 bases for V and 4 bases for J; bases not matched to a gene: 3. The germline gives CDR1 MNHNS, CDR2 SASEGT. The CDR3 covers 15 residues. CDR3 DNA, as far as it was read: TGTGCCAGCAGTGATACTAGCGGGAGCTCAGATACG. This encodes CASSDTSGSSDT. The entire CDR3 sequence reads CASSDTSGSSDTQYF.